This TCR beta chain was profiled in a study of lymphopenia after photon versus proton radiotherapy. General study points: Better survival with proton therapy was suggested as possible, not demonstrated.

The sample holds a few counts of this clone. The antigen remains unidentified. Libraries were prepared by immunoSEQ multiplex PCR; TCRdb keeps only in-frame clonotypes and omits some of them. This table has about 42,000 clones, approximately 80% appearing once. Germline V gene lookup returns CDR1 KGHSH and CDR2 LQKENI. This CDR3 region has 13 residues. The V and J ends lost 4 bases and 7 bases, in that order; junction bases with no gene match: 5. The specimen comprised peripheral blood, sampled from a patient treated with proton-based radiotherapy. The J gene is TRBJ1-1, the V gene TRBV18, with TRBD1 identical over 8 bases. The origin of this receptor is a woman in her sixties or seventies with pancreatic cancer. The DNA for the CDR3 is TGTGCCAGCTCACGGGGACAGGACCTTGAAGCTTTCTTT. Residues: CASSRGQDLEAFF.